Listed here are 21 T cell receptor beta chains from one sample, sequenced in a study of CD8 T cells in Susac syndrome. RNA amounts of roughly 0.45 to 1 ug underwent reverse transcription with random hexamers. One entry per CDR3 protein, called by TCRdb with MiXCR from the immunoSEQ multiplex PCR reads. This table holds 150,000 to 200,000 distinct CDR3 sequences, about 90% found once. The sequenced sample consisted of CD4+ T cells from PBMCs. Receptors were obtained from a human donor in good health.

The J gene is TRBJ2-2, the V gene TRBV28, with D possibly being TRBD1 or TRBD2 (5 bases each). The CDR3 totals 15 residues. Trimming removed 6 bases at V and 6 bases at J, with 17 bases between. Germline V gives CDR1 MDHEN, CDR2 SYDVKM. The CDR3: CASSSILLGAGELFF. The CDR3 nucleotides read TGTGCCAGCAGCTCCATCCTACTAGGGGCCGGGGAGCTGTTTTTT.

The CDR3 sequence: CASSQDEYRTGGTGELFF. CDR3 bases: TGTGCCAGCAGCCAAGATGAGTACCGGACAGGGGGGACCGGGGAGCTGTTTTTT. The chain is built from TRBV4-2 and TRBJ2-2; TRBD1 aligns across 10 bases. Germline assignment: CDR1 LGHNA and CDR2 YNFKEQ. The ends lost 0 bases at V and 5 bases at J; junction bases unmatched: 9. CDR3 size: 18 residues.

The V gene is TRBV5-1, the J gene TRBJ1-2; perhaps TRBD1 as D (5 bases). Trimming took 2 bases from V and 6 from J, leaving 8 bases between them. The CDR3 spans 12 residues. Per germline, CDR1 SGHRS and CDR2 YFSETQ. CDR3 in amino acids: CASSLGVHGYTF. CDR3 DNA sequence: TGCGCCAGCAGCTTAGGGGTTCATGGCTACACCTTC. The entire variable domain, with the rest obtained from reference TRBV5-1 and TRBJ1-2, is as follows: KAGVTQTPRYLIKTRGQQVTLSCSPISGHRSVSWYQQTPGQGLQFLFEYFSETQRNKGNFPGRFSGRQFSNSRSEMNVSTLELGDSALYLCASSLGVHGYTFGSGTRLTVV.

V is TRBV2 and J is TRBJ2-7, with D unresolved. Germline CDR1 and CDR2: SNHLY and FYNNEI. The CDR3 is 14 residues long. V was cut by 8 bases and J by 2 bases, with 16 bases left in between. CDR3 sequence: CASDQTVGTYEQYF. CDR3 nucleotides: TGTGCCAGCGACCAGACGGTTGGAACCTACGAGCAGTACTTC.

The chain is built from TRBV7-9 and TRBJ2-5; D may match TRBD1 or TRBD2 (6 bases each). Trimming stripped 3 bases from V and 4 bases from J, with 15 bases between. The CDR3 is made up of 15 amino acids. Germline V gives CDR1 SEHNR, CDR2 FQNEAQ (reference sequence). The chain's CDR3 is CASSFVRGPGETQYF. The CDR3 region has the DNA TGTGCCAGCAGCTTCGTCCGGGGGCCGGGAGAGACCCAGTACTTC.

This clonotype was recorded a few times. This sequence joins TRBV6-2 or TRBV6-3 and TRBJ1-1, with TRBD1 identical over 9 bases. V shed 6 bases and J 2 bases; nucleotides not matched to a gene: 7. This CDR3 comprises 15 residues. Germline lookup yields CDR1 MNHEY and CDR2 SVGEGT. Here the CDR3 reads CASRSPGQGNTEAFF. The DNA of the CDR3 is TGTGCCAGCAGGTCCCCGGGACAGGGAAACACTGAAGCTTTCTTT.

This clonotype was recorded only once. The rearrangement links TRBV19 to TRBJ2-1; 9 nucleotides agree with TRBD1. V lost 3 bases, J lost 4 bases, and 1 base stayed unmatched. CDR3 size: 14 residues. Per germline, CDR1 LNHDA and CDR2 SQIVND (reference sequence). The CDR3 here is CASSMDRGYNEQFF. CDR3 coding DNA: TGTGCCAGTAGTATGGACAGGGGTTACAATGAGCAGTTCTTC.

This rearrangement joins TRBV21-1 to TRBJ1-1; the table's D call of TRBD1 was not tested on the DNA. TRBV21-1 is marked as a pseudogene. The CDR3 runs to 14 residues. CDR3 nucleotides: TGTGCCAGCAGCAGGGGACAGAGTAACACTGAAGCTTTCTTT. Amino acids: CASSRGQSNTEAFF.

The chain has TRBV12-3 or TRBV12-4 and TRBJ2-7, with 11 positions matching TRBD1. The CDR3 covers 14 residues. After removal of 6 bases from V and 3 bases from J, the junction contained 4 bases not matched to a gene. The CDR3 sequence: CASRPGQGVYEQYF. Here the CDR3 DNA reads TGTGCCAGCAGACCGGGACAGGGGGTCTACGAGCAGTACTTC.

V gene TRBV18 combines with J gene TRBJ1-3; 8 bases match TRBD1. This CDR3 contains 15 residues. Germline V gene data show CDR1 as KGHSH and CDR2 as LQKENI. With 1 base clipped from V and 2 bases from J, the junction kept 1 base outside the gene matches. CDR3 in amino acids: CASSPRTGTGNTIYF. The CDR3, as DNA: TGTGCCAGCTCACCACGGACAGGGACTGGAAACACCATATATTTT.

The rearrangement links TRBV12-3 or TRBV12-4 to TRBJ1-5; 8 nucleotides line up with TRBD1. The CDR3 runs to 14 residues. V dropped 6 bases and J dropped 4; count of bases not matched to a gene: 5. CDR3 bases: TGTGCCAGCAGGCCAGGACAGGGAAATCAGCCCCAGCATTTT. It is translated as CASRPGQGNQPQHF.

This clonotype was found once. The V call is TRBV21-1, the J call TRBJ2-7. TRBV21-1 is marked as a pseudogene. The CDR3 contains 15 residues. CDR3 sequence reads: CASSKDVTEGREQYF. The CDR3 region has the DNA TGTGCCAGCAGCAAAGATGTAACTGAAGGCCGCGAGCAGTACTTC.

The rearrangement links TRBV30 to TRBJ2-3, with TRBD2 identical over 10 bases. With V trimmed by 4 bases and J by 2 bases, 6 bases remained unmatched. The germline V gene encodes CDR1 GTSNPN and CDR2 SVGIG (reference sequence). There are 15 residues in the CDR3. The CDR3 protein is CAWNRAGGATDTQYF. In nucleotides, the CDR3 is TGTGCCTGGAATCGAGCGGGAGGGGCCACAGATACGCAGTATTTT.

The chain employs TRBV5-1 and TRBJ1-2; tentative D call: TRBD1 (6 bases). Trimming left V 3 bases short and J 8 bases short, with 14 bases between. Per germline, CDR1 SGHRS and CDR2 YFSETQ. There are 13 residues in the CDR3. For the CDR3, the DNA is TGCGCCAGCAGCTGGGACACGGGCCAAGGCTACACCTTC. Its translation is CASSWDTGQGYTF.

The chain couples TRBV20-1 to TRBJ1-5; a weak D match, TRBD1 (5 bases). Germline assignment: CDR1 DFQATT and CDR2 SNEGSKA (reference sequence). Trimming left V 0 bases short and J 3 bases short, with 12 bases between. The CDR3 is 15 residues long. The CDR3 region has the DNA TGCAGTGCTAGAGATCTCGGGGGTTTCAATCAGCCCCAGCATTTT. This sequence encodes CSARDLGGFNQPQHF.

The rearrangement links TRBV5-1 to TRBJ2-5; perhaps TRBD2 as D (6 bases). Looked up from germline, CDR1 is SGHRS and CDR2 is YFSETQ. The CDR3 covers 16 residues. The V end was cut by 0 bases, the J end by 5 bases, with 17 bases between. The CDR3 nucleotides are TGCGCCAGCAGCTTGGGGTCGATTGGCGCGGGGGAGACCCAGTACTTC. It encodes CASSLGSIGAGETQYF.

The chain employs TRBV4-1 and TRBJ1-2; D is ambiguous. This CDR3 region has 15 residues. Germline V CDR1 and CDR2: MGHRA, YSYEKL. The V end was cut by 1 base, the J end by 2 bases, with 11 bases between. The DNA of the CDR3 is TGCGCCAGCAGCCAAGGGGCTGGCAGAAACTATGGCTACACCTTC. It encodes CASSQGAGRNYGYTF.

V and J are TRBV7-9 and TRBJ2-6, with 7 bases matching TRBD1. There are 15 residues in the CDR3. Germline-derived CDR1 and CDR2 are SEHNR and FQNEAQ (reference sequence). V was pared by 5 bases and J by 3 bases, with 4 bases of the junction left unmatched. CDR3 sequence reads: CASSRQGYGANVLTF. The CDR3 nucleotides are TGTGCCAGCAGCCGACAGGGATATGGGGCCAACGTCCTGACTTTC.

This chain's CDR3 is CASTRDTYTEAFF. CDR3 DNA sequence: TGTGCCAGCACGCGGGACACCTACACTGAAGCTTTCTTT. The rearrangement uses TRBV6-5 and TRBJ1-1; possible D gene TRBD1, 6 bases. The CDR3 runs to 13 residues. V lost 7 bases and J lost 3, with 12 bases in between. Germline CDR1 is MNHEY and CDR2 is SVGAGI.

V usage is TRBV30 and J usage is TRBJ2-3; 10 positions match TRBD2. J was trimmed by 1 base and V by 2 bases; bases with no gene match: 9. The V gene's germline CDR1 is GTSNPN and CDR2 SVGIG (reference sequence). The CDR3 totals 17 residues. The CDR3 sequence is CAWSNLAGGYRTDTQYF. The CDR3 nucleotides are TGTGCCTGGAGTAATTTAGCGGGGGGTTACCGCACAGATACGCAGTATTTT.

This clonotype is a singleton in its sample. This chain joins TRBV7-9 and TRBJ2-7; D gene unclear. Germline CDR1 SEHNR, CDR2 FQNEAQ (reference sequence). Trimming removed 5 bases from V and 0 bases from J, with 8 bases in between. The CDR3 is 13 amino acids. CDR3 residues: CASSIRISYEQYF. The CDR3, as DNA: TGTGCCAGCAGCATACGGATCTCCTACGAGCAGTACTTC.